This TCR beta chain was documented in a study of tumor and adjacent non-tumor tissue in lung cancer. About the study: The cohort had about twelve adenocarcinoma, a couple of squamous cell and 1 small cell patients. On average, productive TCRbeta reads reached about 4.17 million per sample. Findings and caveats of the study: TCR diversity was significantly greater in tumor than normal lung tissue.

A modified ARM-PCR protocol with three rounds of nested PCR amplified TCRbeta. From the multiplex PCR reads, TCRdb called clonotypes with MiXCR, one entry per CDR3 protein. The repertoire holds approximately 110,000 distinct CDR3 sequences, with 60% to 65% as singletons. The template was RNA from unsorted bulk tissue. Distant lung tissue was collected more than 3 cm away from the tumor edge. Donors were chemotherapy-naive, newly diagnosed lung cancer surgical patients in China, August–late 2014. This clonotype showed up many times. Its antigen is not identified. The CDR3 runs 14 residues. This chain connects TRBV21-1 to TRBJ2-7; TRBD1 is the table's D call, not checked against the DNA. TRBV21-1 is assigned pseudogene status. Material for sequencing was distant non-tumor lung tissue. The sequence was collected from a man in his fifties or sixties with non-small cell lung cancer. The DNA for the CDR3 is TGTGCCAGCAGCAAACGGGACAGGGCCTACGAGCAGTACTTC. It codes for CASSKRDRAYEQYF.